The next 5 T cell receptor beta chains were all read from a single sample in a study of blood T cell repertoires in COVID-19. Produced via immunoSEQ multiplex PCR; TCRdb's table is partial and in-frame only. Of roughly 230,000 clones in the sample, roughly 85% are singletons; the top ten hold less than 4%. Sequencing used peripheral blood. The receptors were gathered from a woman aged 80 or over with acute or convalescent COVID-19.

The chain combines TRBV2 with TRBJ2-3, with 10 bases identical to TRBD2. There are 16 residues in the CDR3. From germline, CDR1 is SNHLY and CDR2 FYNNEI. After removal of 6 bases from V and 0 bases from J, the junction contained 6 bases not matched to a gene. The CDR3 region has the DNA TGTGCCAGCAGATCGCCTAGCGGGGGTAGCACAGATACGCAGTATTTT. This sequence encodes CASRSPSGGSTDTQYF.

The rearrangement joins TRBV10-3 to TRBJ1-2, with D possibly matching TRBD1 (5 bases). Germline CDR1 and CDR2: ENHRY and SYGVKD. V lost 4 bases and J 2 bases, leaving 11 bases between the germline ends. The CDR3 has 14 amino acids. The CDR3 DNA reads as TGTGCCATCAGTGGGTCGACAGCAAACTATGGCTACACCTTC. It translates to CAISGSTANYGYTF.

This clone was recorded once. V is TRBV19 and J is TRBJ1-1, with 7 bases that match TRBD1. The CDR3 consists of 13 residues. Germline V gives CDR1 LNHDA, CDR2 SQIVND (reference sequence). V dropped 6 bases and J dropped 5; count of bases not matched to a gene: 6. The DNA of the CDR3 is TGTGCCAGTAGGCGACAGGGCGAAACTGAAGCTTTCTTT. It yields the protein CASRRQGETEAFF. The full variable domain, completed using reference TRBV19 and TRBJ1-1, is DGGITQSPKYLFRKEGQNVTLSCEQNLNHDAMYWYRQDPGQGLRLIYYSQIVNDFQKGDIAEGYSVSREKKESFPLTVTSAQKNPTAFYLCASRRQGETEAFFGQGTRLTVV.

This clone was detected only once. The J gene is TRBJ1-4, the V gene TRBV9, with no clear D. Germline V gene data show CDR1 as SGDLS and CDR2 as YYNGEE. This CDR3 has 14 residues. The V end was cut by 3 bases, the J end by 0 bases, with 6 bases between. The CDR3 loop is CASSAPATNEKLFF. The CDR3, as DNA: TGTGCCAGCAGCGCCCCTGCAACTAATGAAAAACTGTTTTTT. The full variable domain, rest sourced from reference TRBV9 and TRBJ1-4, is DSGVTQTPKHLITATGQRVTLRCSPRSGDLSVYWYQQSLDQGLQFLIQYYNGEERAKGNILERFSAQQFPDLHSELNLSSLELGDSALYFCASSAPATNEKLFFGSGTQLSVL.

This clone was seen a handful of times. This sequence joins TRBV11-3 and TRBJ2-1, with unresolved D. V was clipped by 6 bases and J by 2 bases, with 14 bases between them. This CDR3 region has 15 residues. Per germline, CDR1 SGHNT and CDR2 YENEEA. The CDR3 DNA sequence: TGTGCCAGCAGAGTCGGAGTGAGCGCCTACAATGAGCAGTTCTTC. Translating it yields CASRVGVSAYNEQFF.